The clone carrying this T cell receptor (beta chain) was counted a few times. Its antigen is undetermined. This sample was included in a study of beta chain features in type 1 diabetes. Overall study results and limits: Type 1 diabetes patients showed a moderate but significant shortening of TCRB CDR3s in all four CD4+ subsets.

Every bit of the isolated RNA underwent reverse transcription, so sequencing read expressed TCRB transcripts. Method: immunoSEQ multiplex PCR; TCRdb's copy keeps in-frame clones and lacks some. The sample includes nearly 700,000 clones, 13% of them seen just once. The germline CDR1 and CDR2 sequences are MNHEY and SVGAGI. The CDR3 covers 16 residues. V was pared by 0 bases and J by 1 base, with 1 base of the junction left unmatched. This sequence originates from a young man with type 1 diabetes. The V and J genes are TRBV6-5 and TRBJ1-5, with 9 bases fitting TRBD1. Sequenced material: naive CD4+ T cells from blood. Here the CDR3 DNA reads TGTGCCAGCAGTTACTCGGGGACAGGGAGCAATCAGCCCCAGCATTTT. It specifies CASSYSGTGSNQPQHF.